What follows describes a single TCR beta chain. The antigen is unknown. A second PCR of 7 to 11 cycles used a sample-barcoded 5' primer and a J-beta primer mix. Each of the cDNA molecules was tagged by a template-switch adaptor with 12 random nucleotides. TCRdb recomputed calls from the 5' RACE reads with MiXCR, one row per CDR3 protein. Of about 640,000 distinct CDR3 sequences listed, approximately 59% are singletons. The V end was cut by 0 bases, the J end by 0 bases, with 9 bases between. There are 15 residues in the CDR3. The germline V gene has CDR1 SGHRS and CDR2 YFSETQ. Healthy Russian Caucasian donors spanned ages about 6 to 90 years. Isolation yielded PBMCs, at least 6 million per sample, in every case. The sample comes from a study of blood T cells in healthy people across ages. The study's findings and limits: Roughly linear age-related decline in beta diversity appeared, significant by age about 40.

V and J are TRBV5-1 and TRBJ2-5; D is ambiguous. The sequence derives from a man in his fifties or sixties in good health. Input material: blood. CDR3 sequence: CASSLVASYQETQYF. DNA for the CDR3: TGCGCCAGCAGCTTGGTGGCATCGTACCAAGAGACCCAGTACTTC. Drawing the rest from reference TRBV5-1 and TRBJ2-5, the complete variable domain is KAGVTQTPRYLIKTRGQQVTLSCSPISGHRSVSWYQQTPGQGLQFLFEYFSETQRNKGNFPGRFSGRQFSNSRSEMNVSTLELGDSALYLCASSLVASYQETQYFGPGTRLLVL.